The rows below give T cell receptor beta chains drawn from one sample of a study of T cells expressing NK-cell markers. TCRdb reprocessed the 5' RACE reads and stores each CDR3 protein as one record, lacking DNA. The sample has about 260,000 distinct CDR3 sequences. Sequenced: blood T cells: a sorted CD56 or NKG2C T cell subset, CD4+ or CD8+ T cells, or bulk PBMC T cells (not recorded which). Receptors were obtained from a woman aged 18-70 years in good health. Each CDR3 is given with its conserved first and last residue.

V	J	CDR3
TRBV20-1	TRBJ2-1	CSAQTGGRLVNEQFF
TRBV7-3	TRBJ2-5	CASSPSGVQETQYF
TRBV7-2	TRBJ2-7	CASSAGLGEGLYEQYF
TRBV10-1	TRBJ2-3	CASSDGTVGTDPQYF
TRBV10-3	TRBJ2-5	CAIRRGTEQETQYF
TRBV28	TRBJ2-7	CASSSAGSRVDEQYF
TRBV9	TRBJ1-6	CASSVAPGGNSPLHF
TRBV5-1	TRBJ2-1	CASTLAGANEQFF
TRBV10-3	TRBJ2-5	CAISEFSETQYF
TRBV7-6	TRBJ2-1	CASSLLSLARLNPNNEQFF
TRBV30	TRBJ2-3	CAWMVRDTQYF
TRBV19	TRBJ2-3	CASTPRQTDTQYF
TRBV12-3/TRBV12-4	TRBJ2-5	CASSLAWVTQYF
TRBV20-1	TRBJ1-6	CSAHTPGHYNSPLHF
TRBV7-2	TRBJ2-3	CASSLSRFIDTQYF
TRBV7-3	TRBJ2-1	CASSRDAGEQFF
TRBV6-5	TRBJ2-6	CASSYSTRGKSGANVLTF
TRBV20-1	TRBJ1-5	CSASGGKGQPQHF
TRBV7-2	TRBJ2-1	CASSTPFREQFF
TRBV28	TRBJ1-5	CASRPRQVGGSNQPQHF
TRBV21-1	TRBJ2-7	CASSKKRDRVHPVEYF
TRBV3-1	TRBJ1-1	CASSTQGTEAFF
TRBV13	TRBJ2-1	CASSFRTAVYNEQFF
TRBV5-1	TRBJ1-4	CASSSGRMATNEKLFF
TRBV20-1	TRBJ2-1	CSAKRTSGRASYNEQFF
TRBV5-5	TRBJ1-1	CASSHPGGDTEAFF
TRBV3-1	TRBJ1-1	CASNQGGAPGSEAFF
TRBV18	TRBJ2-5	CASSPRSGTEETQYF
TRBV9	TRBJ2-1	CASSVGLAGGGEQFF
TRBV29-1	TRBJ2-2	CGILRDLVNTGELFF
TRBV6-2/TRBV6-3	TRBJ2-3	CASSYSRSSGGEPSTDTQYF
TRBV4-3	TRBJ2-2	CASSQAGGSTGELFF
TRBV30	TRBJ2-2	CAGGRATGELFF
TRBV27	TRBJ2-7	CASSSIPFEQYF
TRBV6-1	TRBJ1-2	CASSRPTDRVGGYTF
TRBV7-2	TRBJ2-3	CASSLVHYTQYF
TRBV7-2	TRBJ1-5	CASRLGQGAQPQHF
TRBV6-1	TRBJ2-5	CASTLTGNQETQYF
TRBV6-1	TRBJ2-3	CASSRTPKGADTQYF
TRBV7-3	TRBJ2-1	CASSATGANEQFF
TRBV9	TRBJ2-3	CASSRLMGASGTPDTQYF
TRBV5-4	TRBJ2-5	CASTLKGVTETQYF
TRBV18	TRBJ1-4	CASSPGAGGKLFF
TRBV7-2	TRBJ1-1	CASSIRGLSFTEAFF
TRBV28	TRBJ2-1	CASTLTPWTSGDHNEQFF
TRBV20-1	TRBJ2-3	CSALVAGEGTDTQYF
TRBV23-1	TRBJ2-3	CASSHYRDRGTDTQYF
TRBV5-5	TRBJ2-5	CASSLRFLGPETQYF
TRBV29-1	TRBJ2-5	CSVVEGEQTQYF
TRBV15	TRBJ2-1	CATSRSLGRTRDNEQFF
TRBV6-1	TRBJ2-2	CASRSGTGPAGELFF
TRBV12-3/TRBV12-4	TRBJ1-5	CASSGGGSSNQPQHF
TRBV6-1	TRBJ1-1	CASSEVRGTEAFF
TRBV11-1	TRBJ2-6	CASSWADSGANVLTF